These 16 T cell receptor beta chains were all obtained from the same sample, sequenced in a study of CD8+CD57+ T cells in acquired aplastic anemia. The template for TCR beta VDJ and CDR3 sequence profiling was genomic DNA. MiXCR was run by TCRdb on the reads, yielding one entry per CDR3 protein. The table has some 150,000 distinct CDR3 sequences, over 70% seen once. Whoever was chosen for sequencing had shown CD8+CD57+ cell expansion by flow cytometry. The sample was sorted CD4+, CD8+, or CD8+CD57+ T cells (not recorded which) from PBMCs. Receptor source: a human donor with aplastic anemia.

This clonotype was counted only a few times. The rearrangement joins TRBV20-1 to TRBJ2-7; D might be TRBD2 (6 bases). Trimming took 6 bases from V and 0 from J, leaving 12 bases between them. This CDR3 is built from 13 residues. Germline V CDR1 and CDR2: DFQATT, SNEGSKA (reference sequence). In DNA, the CDR3 is TGCAGTGCCACGCGGGGCCCCTCCTACGAGCAGTACTTC. Translating it yields CSATRGPSYEQYF.

The chain combines TRBV19 with TRBJ1-1; possibly TRBD1 for D (5 bases). Trimming removed 7 bases from V and 0 bases from J, with 18 bases in between. CDR1 and CDR2 (germline): LNHDA, SQIVND (reference sequence). This CDR3 is built from 16 residues. The CDR3 DNA follows: TGTGCCAGTATGGGGGGAACGACGTGGATGAACACTGAAGCTTTCTTT. This codes for CASMGGTTWMNTEAFF.

This clonotype was detected a few times. The J gene is TRBJ1-5, the V gene TRBV15; D gene ambiguous. Trimming removed 1 base at V and 2 bases at J, with 0 bases between. The CDR3 runs 12 residues. Looked up from germline, CDR1 is LNHNV and CDR2 is YYDKDF (reference sequence). The CDR3 bases are TGTGCCACCAGCAGAGGCAATCAGCCCCAGCATTTT. It yields the protein CATSRGNQPQHF.

The chain is built from TRBV16 and TRBJ2-3; D is unresolved. The V gene's germline CDR1 is KGHSY and CDR2 FQNENV. With 3 bases removed from V and 0 bases from J, the gap between germline ends came to 7 bases. CDR3 length equals 14 residues. CDR3 region: CASSQFSSTDTQYF. CDR3 DNA sequence: TGTGCCAGCAGCCAGTTCAGCAGCACAGATACGCAGTATTTT.

This clonotype has just a few counts. The chain combines TRBV15 with TRBJ2-1, with D possibly being TRBD1 (5 bases). Per germline, CDR1 LNHNV and CDR2 YYDKDF (reference sequence). CDR3 length: 15 amino acids. V was trimmed by 2 bases and J by 3 bases, leaving 11 bases between them. The CDR3 sequence is CATSRQGSLYNEQFF. In DNA form, the CDR3 reads TGTGCCACCAGCAGACAGGGTTCGCTCTACAATGAGCAGTTCTTC.

This clonotype has just a few counts. The rearrangement links TRBV27 to TRBJ2-7; 7 positions match TRBD1. This CDR3 has 14 residues. The V segment lost 4 bases and the J segment 2 bases; nucleotides outside the gene matches: 5. The V gene's germline CDR1 is MNHEY and CDR2 SMNVEV (reference sequence). As DNA, the CDR3 is TGTGCCAGCAGTTCCCACGGGACAGCCTACGAGCAGTACTTC. It encodes CASSSHGTAYEQYF.

J is TRBJ2-1 and V is TRBV29-1; weak D call: TRBD1 (6 bases). This CDR3 has 14 residues. Germline V gives CDR1 SQVTM, CDR2 ANQGSEA. V was trimmed by 4 bases and J by 0 bases, leaving 10 bases between them. CDR3 sequence: CSVADRSSYNEQFF. In DNA, the CDR3 is TGCAGCGTTGCCGACAGGAGCTCCTACAATGAGCAGTTCTTC.

This rearrangement joins TRBV20-1 to TRBJ2-5, with D possibly being TRBD1 or TRBD2 (5 bases each). The V gene lost 2 bases and the J gene lost 1 base, with 8 bases spanning the gap. The germline CDR1 and CDR2 sequences are DFQATT and SNEGSKA (reference sequence). This CDR3 has 13 residues. The CDR3 here is CSARRDGQETQYF. The CDR3 bases are TGCAGTGCTAGACGGGACGGCCAAGAGACCCAGTACTTC.

V and J are TRBV7-3 and TRBJ2-7, with D tentatively TRBD1 or TRBD2 (5 bases each). The CDR3 is 13 residues long. CDR1 is SGHTA and CDR2 is FQGTGA in the germline V gene. Trimming took off 2 bases at V and 6 bases at J, with 11 bases between the two ends. As DNA, the CDR3 is TGTGCCAGCAGCTTAGAGGGGCCTCGCGAGCAGTACTTC. This sequence encodes CASSLEGPREQYF. The full variable domain, with the rest looked up from reference TRBV7-3 and TRBJ2-7, is GAGVSQTPSNKVTEKGKYVELRCDPISGHTALYWYRQSLGQGPEFLIYFQGTGAADDSGLPNDRFFAVRPEGSVSTLKIQRTERGDSAVYLCASSLEGPREQYFGPGTRLTVT.

This chain links TRBV24-1 with TRBJ2-1, with D perhaps TRBD2 (6 bases). Germline CDR1 KGHDR, CDR2 SFDVKD. Trimming shortened V by 1 base and J by 12 bases, and 9 bases separated the two germline ends. This CDR3 is built from 12 residues. CDR3 bases: TGTGCCACCAGTGATTTTAGCGGTAGGCAGTTCTTC. Its translation is CATSDFSGRQFF.

The J gene is TRBJ1-1, the V gene TRBV20-1; D possibly corresponds to TRBD1 (5 bases). The CDR3 has 11 residues. Germline assignment: CDR1 DFQATT and CDR2 SNEGSKA (reference sequence). CDR3 loop: CRGHTNTEAFF. The CDR3, as DNA: TGCAGAGGACATACGAACACTGAAGCTTTCTTT.

V and J are TRBV5-1 and TRBJ1-5, with D possibly matching TRBD1 (6 bases). CDR1 is SGHRS and CDR2 is YFSETQ in the germline V gene. This CDR3 has 13 amino acids. Deletions cut 3 bases from V and 7 bases from J, with 11 bases between. The CDR3 reads CASSYTGRQPQHF. The DNA of the CDR3 is TGCGCCAGCAGCTACACAGGGCGACAGCCCCAGCATTTT.

Remarks on this clonotype: A much larger clone lies one base from this, so it may be a read error. The chain recombines TRBV6-4 with TRBJ1-5, with D possibly matching TRBD1 (5 bases). The CDR3 totals 14 residues. Germline CDR1 and CDR2: MRHNA and SNTAGT. The V end lost 6 bases, the J end lost 11 bases, and 20 bases lay between the germline ends. The CDR3 loop is CASSEGLESVTQHF. The CDR3 bases are TGTGCCAGCAGCGAGGGACTAGAGTCAGTGACCCAGCATTTT.

The DNA for the CDR3 is TGTGCCACGGGGGAGGGGTCCTACGAGCAGTACTTC. Translating it yields CATGEGSYEQYF. The chain couples TRBV15 to TRBJ2-7; 7 bases fit TRBD2. The germline CDR1 and CDR2 sequences are LNHNV and YYDKDF (reference sequence). The trim removed 9 bases at V and 1 base at J, leaving 3 bases unmatched. This CDR3 has 12 residues.

This clonotype occurred many times. CDR3 bases: TGTGCCAGCAGTAACTTAGCGGGGGAGTTCGAGACCCAGTACTTC. Its protein is CASSNLAGEFETQYF. The chain couples TRBV6-1 to TRBJ2-5; 9 bases line up with TRBD2. With V trimmed by 5 bases and J by 5 bases, 9 bases remained unmatched. Germline CDR1 reads MNHNS; CDR2 reads SASEGT. The CDR3 contains 15 residues.

The chain is built from TRBV6-1 and TRBJ2-1; 12 bases are shared with TRBD2. CDR1 MNHNS and CDR2 SASEGT come from the germline V gene. V lost 8 bases and J lost 7; bases outside the gene matches: 3. CDR3 length: 13 amino acids. The CDR3 here is CASGGLAGNEQFF. CDR3 sequence (DNA): TGTGCCAGCGGAGGACTAGCGGGGAATGAGCAGTTCTTC.